One sample yielded the 24 T cell receptor beta chains listed below, sequenced in a study of blood T cells in healthy people across ages. A second PCR of roughly 7 to 11 cycles used a sample-barcoded 5' primer and a J-beta primer mix. TCRdb redid the calling of the 5' RACE reads with MiXCR, one entry per CDR3 protein. Of some 1,800,000 distinct CDR3 sequences listed, about two fifths were seen once; the top ten hold more than 20%. The sample taken for sequencing was blood. The receptors derive from a human donor in good health.

CDR3: CSVGAGYSYEQYF. CDR3 in DNA: TGCAGCGTTGGGGCAGGTTATTCCTACGAGCAGTACTTC. The chain joins TRBV29-1 to TRBJ2-7; D ambiguous. V was trimmed by 4 bases and J by 1 base, leaving 11 bases between them. The CDR3 has 13 amino acids. From germline, CDR1 is SQVTM and CDR2 ANQGSEA.

The CDR3 DNA reads TGTGCCAGCGTCGGACTAGCGGGGTACAATGAGCAGTTCTTC. This encodes CASVGLAGYNEQFF. The rearrangement uses TRBV28 and TRBJ2-1; TRBD2 matches 12 bases. V lost 8 bases and J lost 4; bases outside the gene matches: 3. Germline CDR1 MDHEN, CDR2 SYDVKM. The CDR3 consists of 14 residues.

The chain employs TRBV28 and TRBJ1-2; no reliable D call. The CDR3 totals 16 residues. Trimming cost V 5 bases and J 3 bases, with 19 bases left between them. The germline CDR1 and CDR2 sequences are MDHEN and SYDVKM. The CDR3 here is CASSPPKLQRHYGYTF. The CDR3 coding sequence is TGTGCCAGCAGTCCCCCAAAACTACAAAGACACTATGGCTACACCTTC.

This clonotype was observed at least ten times. The chain uses TRBV9 and TRBJ2-3; the D is unclear. The CDR3 extends over 13 amino acids. Trimming took off 5 bases at V and 2 bases at J, with 9 bases between the two ends. In germline, CDR1 is SGDLS, CDR2 YYNGEE. The CDR3 DNA reads as TGTGCCAGCAGATCCTCCCTCACAGATACGCAGTATTTT. Encoded protein: CASRSSLTDTQYF.

In its sample, this clonotype was seen a few times. The CDR3 protein is CASSPRGLAGGTDTQYF. The CDR3 DNA reads as TGTGCCAGCAGCCCGAGGGGACTAGCGGGGGGCACAGATACGCAGTATTTT. V usage is TRBV7-3 and J usage is TRBJ2-3; TRBD2 aligns across 14 bases. Unmatched junction bases numbered 5, after V lost 5 bases and J lost 1 base. There are 17 residues in the CDR3. The germline V gene encodes CDR1 SGHTA and CDR2 FQGTGA.

About this clonotype: Since a much larger clone is just one base distant, this may be a read error. This chain links TRBV12-5 with TRBJ2-4, with D unclear. The CDR3 loop spans 11 amino acids. The V gene's germline CDR1 is LGHNT and CDR2 FRNRAP. CDR3 sequence: CASGPGNILYF. CDR3 coding DNA: TGTGCTAGTGGTCCAGGAAACATTCTGTACTTC.

The chain recombines TRBV6-5 with TRBJ1-5; D perhaps matches TRBD1 (6 bases). This CDR3 has 16 amino acids. Trimming removed 2 bases from V and 4 bases from J, with 15 bases in between. The V gene's germline CDR1 is MNHEY and CDR2 SVGAGI. As DNA, the CDR3 is TGTGCCAGCAGTTACGGACAGCCAAATAGGAATCAGCCCCAGCATTTT. This codes for CASSYGQPNRNQPQHF.

Remarks on this clonotype: At one boundary the junction diverges from the germline segment, which might be a read error. The J gene is TRBJ2-1, the V gene TRBV20-1; tentative D call: TRBD2 (7 bases). The CDR3 is 18 residues long. From germline, CDR1 is DFQATT and CDR2 SNEGSKA (reference sequence). CDR3 amino acids: CSARGNGGPIGIYNERFF. CDR3 nucleotide sequence: TGCAGTGCTAGAGGGAACGGGGGGCCTATCGGGATCTACAATGAGCGGTTCTTC.

The chain combines TRBV20-1 with TRBJ1-6; a possible D gene is TRBD1 (5 bases). The CDR3 sequence is 13 residues long. The V gene lost 3 bases and the J gene lost 9 bases, with 12 bases spanning the gap. Germline CDR1 is DFQATT and CDR2 is SNEGSKA (reference sequence). The DNA of the CDR3 is TGCAGTGCTAGCTGGGGGGGTGGTTCACCCCTCCACTTT. Its protein is CSASWGGGSPLHF.

Points on this clonotype: One end of the junction fails to match germline, which may point to a read error. The rearrangement links TRBV14 to TRBJ1-2; tentative D call: TRBD1 (5 bases). Germline V lookup: CDR1 SGHDN, CDR2 FVKESK. The CDR3 extends over 14 amino acids. The CDR3 nucleotides are TGTGTCAGCAGCCAAGTTTCAGGGATCTATGGCTACACCTTC. It specifies CVSSQVSGIYGYTF.

V usage is TRBV28 and J usage is TRBJ1-1, with no clear D. The germline V and J ends were trimmed by 5 bases and 10 bases, with 14 bases remaining between them. The CDR3 is 12 amino acids. The germline V gene has CDR1 MDHEN and CDR2 SYDVKM. CDR3 sequence: CASSDREHVAFF. The CDR3 coding sequence is TGTGCCAGCAGTGACCGGGAGCATGTAGCTTTCTTT. Full variable domain (missing parts from reference TRBV28 and TRBJ1-1): DVKVTQSSRYLVKRTGEKVFLECVQDMDHENMFWYRQDPGLGLRLIYFSYDVKMKEKGDIPEGYSVSREKKERFSLILESASTNQTSMYLCASSDREHVAFFGQGTRLTVV.

This clonotype was seen only a few times. V and J are TRBV7-9 and TRBJ2-7; 8 nucleotides agree with TRBD1. Germline assignment: CDR1 SEHNR and CDR2 FQNEAQ (reference sequence). The ends lost 0 bases at V and 4 bases at J; junction bases unmatched: 8. The CDR3 has 16 residues. CDR3 DNA sequence: TGTGCCAGCAGCTTAGCTTCAGGGGGCTCTCTGTACGAGCAGTACTTC. It encodes CASSLASGGSLYEQYF.

This clonotype was detected a few times. The V call is TRBV4-2, the J call TRBJ1-4, with D possibly being TRBD1 (6 bases). The CDR3 covers 14 residues. Trimming pared 6 bases from V and 3 bases from J, leaving 11 bases between. CDR1 is LGHNA and CDR2 is YNFKEQ in the germline V gene. The chain's CDR3 is CASRGGGANEKLFF. The CDR3 region has the DNA TGTGCCAGCAGGGGGGGCGGAGCTAATGAAAAACTGTTTTTT.

The chain is built from TRBV7-8 and TRBJ2-7, with TRBD2 matching 7 bases. The V gene's germline CDR1 is SGHVS and CDR2 FQNEAQ. The ends lost 5 bases at V and 0 bases at J; junction bases unmatched: 10. This CDR3 is 16 amino acids long. The CDR3 DNA is TGTGCCAGCAGCCGCGGGGAGGGATCCAACTCCTACGAGCAGTACTTC. Encoded protein: CASSRGEGSNSYEQYF.

V and J are TRBV20-1 and TRBJ2-5; D perhaps matches TRBD2 (7 bases). CDR1 and CDR2 from the germline V gene are DFQATT and SNEGSKA (reference sequence). The CDR3 contains 14 residues. V gave up 6 bases and J gave up 5 bases, with 19 bases separating them. DNA of the CDR3: TGCAGTGCGTCCGTCTCGGGGGGCGGGGAGACCCAGTACTTC. Translated: CSASVSGGGETQYF.

A note on this clonotype: It is likely a read error: a sequence one base away is far more abundant. The chain links TRBV28 to TRBJ2-7; D is unresolved. CDR1 and CDR2 from the germline V gene are MDHEN and SYDVKM. This CDR3 is built from 12 residues. The CDR3 loop is CVSSAGSYEQYF. The CDR3 nucleotides read TGTGTCAGCTCGGCAGGTTCCTACGAGCAGTACTTC. The whole variable domain, remainder taken from reference TRBV28 and TRBJ2-7, is DVKVTQSSRYLVKRTGEKVFLECVQDMDHENMFWYRQDPGLGLRLIYFSYDVKMKEKGDIPEGYSVSREKKERFSLILESASTNQTSMYLCVSSAGSYEQYFGPGTRLTVT.

V and J are TRBV7-8 and TRBJ1-5; no firm D call. There are 12 residues in the CDR3. The V gene lost 3 bases and the J gene lost 9 bases, with 9 bases spanning the gap. The germline CDR1 and CDR2 sequences are SGHVS and FQNEAQ. This CDR3 reads CASSLGLAPQHF. The CDR3 DNA sequence: TGTGCCAGCAGCTTGGGGTTGGCGCCCCAGCATTTT. Full variable domain (rest looked up from reference TRBV7-8 and TRBJ1-5): GAGVSQSPRYKVAKRGQDVALRCDPISGHVSLFWYQQALGQGPEFLTYFQNEAQLDKSGLPSDRFFAERPEGSVSTLKIQRTQQEDSAVYLCASSLGLAPQHFGDGTRLSIL.

The V and J genes are TRBV7-8 and TRBJ2-6; 8 bases line up with TRBD1. The J segment lost 7 bases and the V segment lost 3 bases, leaving 2 bases of the junction unmatched. Germline lookup yields CDR1 SGHVS and CDR2 FQNEAQ. This CDR3 contains 14 residues. CDR3 sequence reads: CASSLDRVANVLTF. Written as DNA, the CDR3 is TGTGCCAGCAGCTTGGACAGGGTAGCCAACGTCCTGACTTTC.

V and J are TRBV3-1 and TRBJ2-7; possibly TRBD2 for D (6 bases). Trimming took 1 base from V and 3 from J, leaving 19 bases between them. CDR3 length: 17 residues. Germline CDR1 and CDR2: LGHDT and YNNKEL (reference sequence). DNA for the CDR3: TGTGCCAGCAGCCAAGTTAAAGGCGGGGTCCACCTCTACGAGCAGTACTTC. It specifies CASSQVKGGVHLYEQYF.

In this sample, this clonotype turned up a few times. The chain has TRBV20-1 and TRBJ2-7, with D unresolved. Germline values: CDR1 DFQATT, CDR2 SNEGSKA (reference sequence). With 8 bases removed from V and 6 bases from J, the gap between germline ends came to 11 bases. The CDR3 covers 10 residues. The CDR3 loop is CSIYSSEQYF. CDR3 sequence (DNA): TGCAGTATATACAGCAGCGAGCAGTACTTC.

The chain couples TRBV4-3 to TRBJ2-4, with 9 bases lining up with TRBD1. The J call may be wrong; the DNA end is better matched by TRBJ2-7. The CDR3 runs 16 residues. CDR1 is LGHNA, CDR2 YSLEER, per germline. This chain's CDR3 is CASSQDSGTGMYEQYF. CDR3 in DNA: TGCGCCAGCAGCCAAGACTCCGGGACAGGGATGTACGAGCAGTACTTC.

This clonotype was detected only a few times. The V gene is TRBV7-2, the J gene TRBJ1-2, with 7 bases fitting TRBD1. The length of the CDR3 is 17 residues. In germline, CDR1 is SGHTA, CDR2 FQGNSA. V shed 3 bases and J 3 bases; nucleotides not matched to a gene: 13. CDR3 DNA sequence: TGTGCCAGCAGCTTCGACAGGGTTGACCCCTATGACTATGGCTACACCTTC. It is translated as CASSFDRVDPYDYGYTF.

This chain uses TRBV9 with TRBJ2-1; 8 bases match TRBD1. J gave up 7 bases and V 1 base, and 16 bases lay outside the gene matches. The length of the CDR3 is 18 residues. The germline CDR1 and CDR2 sequences are SGDLS and YYNGEE. The CDR3 coding sequence is TGTGCCAGCAGCGTATACGAGGGACCGGCGACAGGGGAGAATGAGCAGTTCTTC. Its protein is CASSVYEGPATGENEQFF. Drawing the rest from reference TRBV9 and TRBJ2-1, the complete variable domain is DSGVTQTPKHLITATGQRVTLRCSPRSGDLSVYWYQQSLDQGLQFLIQYYNGEERAKGNILERFSAQQFPDLHSELNLSSLELGDSALYFCASSVYEGPATGENEQFFGPGTRLTVL.

The chain uses TRBV20-1 and TRBJ2-5; no firm D call. This CDR3 has 14 residues. Germline CDR1 is DFQATT and CDR2 is SNEGSKA (reference sequence). The V end was cut by 2 bases, the J end by 3 bases, with 13 bases between. For the CDR3, the DNA is TGCAGTGCTAGAACATCTATCCTTAAAGAGACCCAGTACTTC. Translated: CSARTSILKETQYF.